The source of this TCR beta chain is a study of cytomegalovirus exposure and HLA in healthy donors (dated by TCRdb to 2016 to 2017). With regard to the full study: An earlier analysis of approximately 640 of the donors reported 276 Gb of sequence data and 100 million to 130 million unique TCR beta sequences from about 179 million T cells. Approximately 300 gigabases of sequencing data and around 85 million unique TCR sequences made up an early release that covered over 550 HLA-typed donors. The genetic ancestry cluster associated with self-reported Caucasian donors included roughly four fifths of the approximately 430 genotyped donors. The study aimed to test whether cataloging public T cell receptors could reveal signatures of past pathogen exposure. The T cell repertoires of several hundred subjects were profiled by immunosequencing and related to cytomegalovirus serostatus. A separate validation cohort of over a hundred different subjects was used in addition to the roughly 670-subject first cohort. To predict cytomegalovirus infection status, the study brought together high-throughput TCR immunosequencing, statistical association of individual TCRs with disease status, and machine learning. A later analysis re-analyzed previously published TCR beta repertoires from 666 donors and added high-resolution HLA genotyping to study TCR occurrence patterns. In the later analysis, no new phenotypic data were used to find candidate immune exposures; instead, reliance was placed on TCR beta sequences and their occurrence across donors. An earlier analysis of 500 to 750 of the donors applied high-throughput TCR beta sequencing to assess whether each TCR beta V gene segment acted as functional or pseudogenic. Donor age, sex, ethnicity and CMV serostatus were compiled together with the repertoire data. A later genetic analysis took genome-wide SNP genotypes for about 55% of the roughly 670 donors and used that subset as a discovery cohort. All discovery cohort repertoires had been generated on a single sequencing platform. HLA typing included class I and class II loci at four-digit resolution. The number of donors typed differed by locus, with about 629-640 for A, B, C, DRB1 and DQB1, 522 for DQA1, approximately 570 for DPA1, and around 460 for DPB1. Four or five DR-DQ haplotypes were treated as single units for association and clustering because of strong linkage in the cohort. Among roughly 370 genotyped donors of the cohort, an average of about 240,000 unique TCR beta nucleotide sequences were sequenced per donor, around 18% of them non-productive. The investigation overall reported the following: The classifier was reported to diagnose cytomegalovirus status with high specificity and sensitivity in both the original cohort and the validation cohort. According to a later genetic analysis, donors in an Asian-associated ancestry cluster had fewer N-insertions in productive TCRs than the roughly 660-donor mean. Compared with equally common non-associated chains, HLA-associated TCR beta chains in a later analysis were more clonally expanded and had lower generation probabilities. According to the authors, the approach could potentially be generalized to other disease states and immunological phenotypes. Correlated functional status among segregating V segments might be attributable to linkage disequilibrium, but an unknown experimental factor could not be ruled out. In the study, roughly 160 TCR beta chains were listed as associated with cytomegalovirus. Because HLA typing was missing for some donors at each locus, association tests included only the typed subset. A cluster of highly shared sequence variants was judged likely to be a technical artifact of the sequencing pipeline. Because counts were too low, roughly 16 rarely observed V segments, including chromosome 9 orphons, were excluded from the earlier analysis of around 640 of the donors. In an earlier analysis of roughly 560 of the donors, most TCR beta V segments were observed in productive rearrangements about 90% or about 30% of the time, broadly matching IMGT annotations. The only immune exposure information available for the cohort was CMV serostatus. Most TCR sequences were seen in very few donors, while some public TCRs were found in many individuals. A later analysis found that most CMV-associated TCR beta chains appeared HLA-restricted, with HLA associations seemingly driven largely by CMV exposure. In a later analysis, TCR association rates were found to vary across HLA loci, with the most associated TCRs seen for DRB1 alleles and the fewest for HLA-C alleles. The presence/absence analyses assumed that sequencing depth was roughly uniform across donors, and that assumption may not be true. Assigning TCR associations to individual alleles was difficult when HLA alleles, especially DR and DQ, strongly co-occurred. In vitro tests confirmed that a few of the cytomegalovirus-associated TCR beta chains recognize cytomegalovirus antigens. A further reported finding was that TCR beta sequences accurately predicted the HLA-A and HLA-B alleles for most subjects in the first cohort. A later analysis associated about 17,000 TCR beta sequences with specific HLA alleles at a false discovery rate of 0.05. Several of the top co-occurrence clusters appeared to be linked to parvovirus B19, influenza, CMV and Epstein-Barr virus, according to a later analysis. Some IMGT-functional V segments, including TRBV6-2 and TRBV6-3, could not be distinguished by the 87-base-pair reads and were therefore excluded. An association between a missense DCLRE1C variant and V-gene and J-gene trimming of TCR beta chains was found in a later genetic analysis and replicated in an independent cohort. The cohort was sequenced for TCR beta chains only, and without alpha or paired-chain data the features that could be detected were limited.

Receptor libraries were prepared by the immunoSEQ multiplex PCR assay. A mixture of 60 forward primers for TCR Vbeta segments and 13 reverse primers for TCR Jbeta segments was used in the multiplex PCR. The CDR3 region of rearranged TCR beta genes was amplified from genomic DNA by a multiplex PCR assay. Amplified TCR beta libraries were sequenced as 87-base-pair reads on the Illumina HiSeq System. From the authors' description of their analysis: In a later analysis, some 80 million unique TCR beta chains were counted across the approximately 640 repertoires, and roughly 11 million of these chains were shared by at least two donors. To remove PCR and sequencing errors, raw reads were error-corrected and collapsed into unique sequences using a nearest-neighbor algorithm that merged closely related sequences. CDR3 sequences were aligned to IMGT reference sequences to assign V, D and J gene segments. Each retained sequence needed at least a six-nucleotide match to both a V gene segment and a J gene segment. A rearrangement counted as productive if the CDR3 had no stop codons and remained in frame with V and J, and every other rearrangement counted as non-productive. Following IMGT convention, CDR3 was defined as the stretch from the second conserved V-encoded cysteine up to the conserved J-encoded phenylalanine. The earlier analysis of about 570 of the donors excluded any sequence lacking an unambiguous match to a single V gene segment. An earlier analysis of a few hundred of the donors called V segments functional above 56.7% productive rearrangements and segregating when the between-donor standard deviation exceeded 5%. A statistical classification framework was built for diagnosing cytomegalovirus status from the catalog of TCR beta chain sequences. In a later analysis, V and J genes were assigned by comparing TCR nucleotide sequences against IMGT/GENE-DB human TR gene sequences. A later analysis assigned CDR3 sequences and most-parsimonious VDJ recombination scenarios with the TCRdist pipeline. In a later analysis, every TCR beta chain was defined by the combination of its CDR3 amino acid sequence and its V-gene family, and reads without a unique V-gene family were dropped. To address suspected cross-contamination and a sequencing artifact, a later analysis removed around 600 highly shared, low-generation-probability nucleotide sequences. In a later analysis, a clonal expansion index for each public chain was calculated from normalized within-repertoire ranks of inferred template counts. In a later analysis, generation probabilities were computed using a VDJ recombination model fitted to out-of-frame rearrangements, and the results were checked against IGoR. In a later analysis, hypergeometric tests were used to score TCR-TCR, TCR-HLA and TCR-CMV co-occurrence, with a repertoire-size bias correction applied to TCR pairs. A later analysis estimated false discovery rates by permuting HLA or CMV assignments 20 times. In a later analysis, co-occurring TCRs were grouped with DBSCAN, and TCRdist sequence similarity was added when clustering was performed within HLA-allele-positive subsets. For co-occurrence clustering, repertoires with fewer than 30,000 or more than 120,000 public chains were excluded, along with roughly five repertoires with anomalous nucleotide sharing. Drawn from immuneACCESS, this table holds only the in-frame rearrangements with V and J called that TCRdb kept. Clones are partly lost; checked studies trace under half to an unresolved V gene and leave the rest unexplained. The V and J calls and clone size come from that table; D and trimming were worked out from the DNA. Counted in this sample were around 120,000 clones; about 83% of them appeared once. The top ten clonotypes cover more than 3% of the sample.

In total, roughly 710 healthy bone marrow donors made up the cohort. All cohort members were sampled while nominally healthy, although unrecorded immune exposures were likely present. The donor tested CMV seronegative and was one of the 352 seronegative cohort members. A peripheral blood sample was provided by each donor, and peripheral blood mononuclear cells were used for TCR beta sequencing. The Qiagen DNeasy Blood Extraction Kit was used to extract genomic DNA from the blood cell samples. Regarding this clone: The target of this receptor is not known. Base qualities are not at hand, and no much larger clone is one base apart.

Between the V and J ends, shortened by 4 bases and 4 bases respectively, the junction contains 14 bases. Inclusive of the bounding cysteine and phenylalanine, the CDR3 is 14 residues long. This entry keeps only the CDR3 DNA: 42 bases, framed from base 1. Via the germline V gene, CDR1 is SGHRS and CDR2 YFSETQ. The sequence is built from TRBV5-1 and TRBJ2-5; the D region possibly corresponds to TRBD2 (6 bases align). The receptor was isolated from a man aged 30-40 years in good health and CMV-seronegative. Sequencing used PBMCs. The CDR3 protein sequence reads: CASSPGGPPETQYF. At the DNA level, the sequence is TGCGCCAGCAGCCCCGGGGGTCCGCCAGAGACCCAGTACTTC.